This TCR beta chain was captured by sequencing in a study of somatic mutations in cytotoxic T cells in rheumatoid arthritis. Looking at the study overall: Peripheral blood samples of 30 ml EDTA were taken from patients directly after diagnosis and before treatment. Sorted by flow to nearly 100% purity were some V beta antibody-stained T-cell populations, including V beta1+ cells sequenced for TCRB.

Study-wide results and limits: Of 65 patients, about eight had a largest CD8+ clone that exceeded 20% of CD8+ cells. For rheumatoid arthritis patients, CD8+ clonality increased with age, whereas it did not in healthy controls.

CDR1 and CDR2 (germline): SQVTM, ANQGSEA. V lost 5 bases and J 5 bases, leaving 15 bases between the germline ends. This CDR3 has 13 residues. Only in-frame clones appear in the TCRdb table, and some are missing; sequencing was by immunoSEQ multiplex PCR. There are some 7,900 clones in the sample; 74% occur only once, and around 15% lies in the top ten. About this clone itself: What it binds is not known.

This receptor was obtained from an adult with rheumatoid arthritis. Material: CD8+ T cells sorted from blood. This chain links TRBV29-1 with TRBJ2-5; D may match TRBD1 or TRBD2 (5 bases each). This CDR3 is CSVNDPWGETQYF. CDR3 sequence (DNA): TGCAGCGTTAATGACCCTTGGGGGGAGACCCAGTACTTC.